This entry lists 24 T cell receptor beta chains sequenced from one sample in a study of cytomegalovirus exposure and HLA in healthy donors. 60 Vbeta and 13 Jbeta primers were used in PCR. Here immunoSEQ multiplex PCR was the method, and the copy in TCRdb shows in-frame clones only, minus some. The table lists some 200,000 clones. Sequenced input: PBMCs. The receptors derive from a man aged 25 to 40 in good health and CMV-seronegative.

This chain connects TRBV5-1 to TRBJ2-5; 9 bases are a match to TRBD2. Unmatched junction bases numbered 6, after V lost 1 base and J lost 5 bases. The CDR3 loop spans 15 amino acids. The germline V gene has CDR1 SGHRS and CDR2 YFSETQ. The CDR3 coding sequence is TGCGCCAGCAGCTTGCTTAGCGGGAGTCTGGAGACCCAGTACTTC. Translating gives CASSLLSGSLETQYF.

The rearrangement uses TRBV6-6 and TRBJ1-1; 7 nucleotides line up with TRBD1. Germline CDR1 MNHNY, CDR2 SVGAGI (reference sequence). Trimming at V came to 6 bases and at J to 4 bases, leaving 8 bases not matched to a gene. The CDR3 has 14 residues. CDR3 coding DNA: TGTGCCAGCAGAGGGGACAGTGATACCACTGAAGCTTTCTTT. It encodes CASRGDSDTTEAFF.

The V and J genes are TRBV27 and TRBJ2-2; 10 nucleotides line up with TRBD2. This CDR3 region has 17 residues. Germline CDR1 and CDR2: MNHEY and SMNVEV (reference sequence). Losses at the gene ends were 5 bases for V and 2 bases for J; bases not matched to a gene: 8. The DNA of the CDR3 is TGTGCCAGCAGTGCCGCCGGACTAGCGGTTAACACCGGGGAGCTGTTTTTT. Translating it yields CASSAAGLAVNTGELFF.

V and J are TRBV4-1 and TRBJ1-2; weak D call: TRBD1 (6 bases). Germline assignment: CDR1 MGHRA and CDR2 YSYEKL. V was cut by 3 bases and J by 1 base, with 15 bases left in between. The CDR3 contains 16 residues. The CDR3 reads CASSHPDRSHNYGYTF. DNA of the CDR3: TGCGCCAGCAGCCACCCGGACAGATCTCATAACTATGGCTACACCTTC.

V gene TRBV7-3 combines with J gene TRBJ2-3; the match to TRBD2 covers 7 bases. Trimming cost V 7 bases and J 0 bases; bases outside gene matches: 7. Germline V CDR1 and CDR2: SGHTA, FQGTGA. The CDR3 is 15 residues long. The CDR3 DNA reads TGTGCCAGCAACCTCGGGACTATCAGCACAGATACGCAGTATTTT. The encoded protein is CASNLGTISTDTQYF.

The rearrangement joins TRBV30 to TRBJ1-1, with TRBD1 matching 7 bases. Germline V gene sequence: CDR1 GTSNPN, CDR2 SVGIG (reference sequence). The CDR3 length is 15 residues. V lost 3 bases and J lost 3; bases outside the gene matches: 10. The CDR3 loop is CAWRKKGAGYTEAFF. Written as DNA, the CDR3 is TGTGCCTGGAGGAAAAAGGGGGCAGGGTACACTGAAGCTTTCTTT.

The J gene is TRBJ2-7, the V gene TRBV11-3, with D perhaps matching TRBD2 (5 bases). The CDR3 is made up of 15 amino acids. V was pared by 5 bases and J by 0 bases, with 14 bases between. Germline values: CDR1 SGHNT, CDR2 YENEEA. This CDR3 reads CASSLRSGSSYEQYF. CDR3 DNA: TGTGCCAGCAGCCTCCGGAGCGGAAGCTCCTACGAGCAGTACTTC.

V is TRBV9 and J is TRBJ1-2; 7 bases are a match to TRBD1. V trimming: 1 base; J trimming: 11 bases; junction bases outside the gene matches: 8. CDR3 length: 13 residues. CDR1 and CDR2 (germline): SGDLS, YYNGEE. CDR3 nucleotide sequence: TGTGCCAGCAGCGTATATCCGGGACAGCTTTACACCTTC. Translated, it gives CASSVYPGQLYTF. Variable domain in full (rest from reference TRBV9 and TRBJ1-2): DSGVTQTPKHLITATGQRVTLRCSPRSGDLSVYWYQQSLDQGLQFLIQYYNGEERAKGNILERFSAQQFPDLHSELNLSSLELGDSALYFCASSVYPGQLYTFGSGTRLTVV.

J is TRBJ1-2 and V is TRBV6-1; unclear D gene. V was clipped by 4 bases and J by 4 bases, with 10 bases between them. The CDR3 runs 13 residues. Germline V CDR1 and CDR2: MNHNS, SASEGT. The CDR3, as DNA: TGTGCCAGCAGTGCCCAAGGGAGCTATGGCTACACCTTC. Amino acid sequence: CASSAQGSYGYTF.

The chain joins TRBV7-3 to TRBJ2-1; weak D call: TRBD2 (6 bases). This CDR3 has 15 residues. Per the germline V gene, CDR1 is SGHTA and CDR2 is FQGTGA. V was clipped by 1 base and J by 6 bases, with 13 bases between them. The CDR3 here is CASSLMGGASNEQFF. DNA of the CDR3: TGTGCCAGCAGCTTAATGGGCGGGGCTAGCAATGAGCAGTTCTTC.

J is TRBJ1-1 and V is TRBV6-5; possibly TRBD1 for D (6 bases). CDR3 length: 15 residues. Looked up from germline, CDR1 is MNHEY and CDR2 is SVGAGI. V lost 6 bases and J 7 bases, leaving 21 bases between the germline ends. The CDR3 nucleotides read TGTGCCAGCAGGGGGGTTGGGGGCGGCGTCTTTGAAGCTTTCTTT. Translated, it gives CASRGVGGGVFEAFF.

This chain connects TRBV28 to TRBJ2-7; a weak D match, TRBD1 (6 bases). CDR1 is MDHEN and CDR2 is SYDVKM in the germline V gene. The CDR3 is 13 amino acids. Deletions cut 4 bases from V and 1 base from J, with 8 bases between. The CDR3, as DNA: TGTGCCAGCAGTTACGGACAGTCCTACGAGCAGTACTTC. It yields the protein CASSYGQSYEQYF. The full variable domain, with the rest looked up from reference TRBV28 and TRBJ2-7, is DVKVTQSSRYLVKRTGEKVFLECVQDMDHENMFWYRQDPGLGLRLIYFSYDVKMKEKGDIPEGYSVSREKKERFSLILESASTNQTSMYLCASSYGQSYEQYFGPGTRLTVT.

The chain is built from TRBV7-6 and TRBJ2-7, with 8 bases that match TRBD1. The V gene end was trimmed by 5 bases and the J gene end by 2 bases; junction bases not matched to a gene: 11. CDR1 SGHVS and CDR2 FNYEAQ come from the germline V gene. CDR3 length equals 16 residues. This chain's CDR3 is CASSAFTGTGPYEQYF. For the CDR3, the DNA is TGTGCCAGCAGCGCCTTTACCGGGACAGGACCCTACGAGCAGTACTTC. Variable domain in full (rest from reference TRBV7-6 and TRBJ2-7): GAGVSQSPRYKVTKRGQDVALRCDPISGHVSLYWYRQALGQGPEFLTYFNYEAQQDKSGLPNDRFSAERPEGSISTLTIQRTEQRDSAMYRCASSAFTGTGPYEQYFGPGTRLTVT.

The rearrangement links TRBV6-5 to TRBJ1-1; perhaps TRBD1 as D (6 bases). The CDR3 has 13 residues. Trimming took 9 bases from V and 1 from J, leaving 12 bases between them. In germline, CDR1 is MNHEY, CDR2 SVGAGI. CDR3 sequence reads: CASEDSPNTEAFF. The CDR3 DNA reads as TGTGCCAGTGAGGACAGCCCGAACACTGAAGCTTTCTTT.

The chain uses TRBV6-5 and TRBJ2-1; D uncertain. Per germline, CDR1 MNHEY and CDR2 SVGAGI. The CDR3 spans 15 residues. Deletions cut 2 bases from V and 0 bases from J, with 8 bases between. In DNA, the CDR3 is TGTGCCAGCAGTTACCAACTCCGCTCCTACAATGAGCAGTTCTTC. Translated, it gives CASSYQLRSYNEQFF.

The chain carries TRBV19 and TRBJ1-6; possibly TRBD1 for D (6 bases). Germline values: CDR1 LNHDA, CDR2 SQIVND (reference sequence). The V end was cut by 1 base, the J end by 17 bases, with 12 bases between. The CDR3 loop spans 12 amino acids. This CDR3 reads CASSIGRTDVHF. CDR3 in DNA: TGTGCCAGTAGTATAGGGCGGACAGACGTCCACTTT.

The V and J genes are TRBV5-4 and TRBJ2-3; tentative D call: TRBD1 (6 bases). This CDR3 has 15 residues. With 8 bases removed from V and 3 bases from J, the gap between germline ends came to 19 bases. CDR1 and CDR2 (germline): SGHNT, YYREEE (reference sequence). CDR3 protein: CASLLTGPNTDTQYF. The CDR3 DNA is TGTGCCAGTCTACTTACAGGGCCCAATACAGATACGCAGTATTTT.

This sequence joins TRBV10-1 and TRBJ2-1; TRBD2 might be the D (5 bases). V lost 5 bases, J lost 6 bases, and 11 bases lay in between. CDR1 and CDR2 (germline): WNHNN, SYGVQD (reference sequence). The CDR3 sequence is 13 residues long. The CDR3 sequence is CASSRSGSNEQFF. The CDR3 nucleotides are TGCGCCAGCAGTCGAAGCGGTTCCAATGAGCAGTTCTTC.

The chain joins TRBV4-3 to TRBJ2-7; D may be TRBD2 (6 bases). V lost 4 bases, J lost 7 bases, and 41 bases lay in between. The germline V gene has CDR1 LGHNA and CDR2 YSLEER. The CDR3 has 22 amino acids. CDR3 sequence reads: CASSRGGDTHRNMISSKGEQYF. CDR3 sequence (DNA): TGCGCCAGCAGCCGAGGAGGGGATACCCATAGAAATATGATCTCCTCGAAGGGGGAGCAGTACTTC.

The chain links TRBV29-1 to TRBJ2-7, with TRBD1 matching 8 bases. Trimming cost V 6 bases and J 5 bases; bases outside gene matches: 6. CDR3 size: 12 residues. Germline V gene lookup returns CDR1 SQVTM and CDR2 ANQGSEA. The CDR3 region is CSVGRQGNEQYF. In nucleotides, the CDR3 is TGCAGCGTGGGAAGACAGGGGAACGAGCAGTACTTC.

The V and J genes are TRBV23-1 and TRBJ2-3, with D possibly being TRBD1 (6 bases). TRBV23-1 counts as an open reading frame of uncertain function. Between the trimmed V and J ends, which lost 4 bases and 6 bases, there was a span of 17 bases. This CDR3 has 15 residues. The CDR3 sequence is CASSRKLGGEDTQYF. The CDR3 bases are TGCGCCAGCAGTCGTAAATTAGGGGGAGAGGATACGCAGTATTTT.

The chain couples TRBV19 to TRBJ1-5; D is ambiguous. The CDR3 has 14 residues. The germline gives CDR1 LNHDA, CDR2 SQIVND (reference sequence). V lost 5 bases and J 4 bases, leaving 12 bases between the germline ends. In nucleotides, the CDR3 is TGTGCCAGTAGTGCCGGACGGACTAATCAGCCCCAGCATTTT. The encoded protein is CASSAGRTNQPQHF.

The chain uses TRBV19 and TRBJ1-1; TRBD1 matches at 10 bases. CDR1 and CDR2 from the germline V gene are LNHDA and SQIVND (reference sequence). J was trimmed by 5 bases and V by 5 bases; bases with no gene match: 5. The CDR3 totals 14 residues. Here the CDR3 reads CASSLWTGGTEAFF. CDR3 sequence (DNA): TGTGCCAGTAGTCTTTGGACAGGGGGAACTGAAGCTTTCTTT.

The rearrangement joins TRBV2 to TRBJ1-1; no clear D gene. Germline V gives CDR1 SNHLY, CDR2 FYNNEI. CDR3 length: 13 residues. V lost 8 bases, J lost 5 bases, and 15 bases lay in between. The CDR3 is CASGLEGGTEAFF. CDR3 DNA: TGTGCCAGCGGTCTTGAGGGCGGGACTGAAGCTTTCTTT.